This is a list of T cell receptor beta chains from one sample in a study of CD8+ T cells in alopecia areata. Only in-frame clones appear in the TCRdb table, and some are missing; sequencing was by immunoSEQ multiplex PCR. The data contain fewer than 250,000 clones, roughly three fifths of them singletons. The sample in question was CD4+ T cells sorted from blood, obtained around week 50, from a patient treated with tofacitinib. The source of these receptors is a human donor with alopecia areata. CDR3s include the opening cysteine and the closing phenylalanine or tryptophan. The D gene is left open where the match is weak. Where a row states a size, it is once, few, many or the class of an expanded clone; other rows omit it.

size: few; D: TRBD2; J: TRBJ2-5; V: TRBV29-1; DNA: TGCAGCGGACTAGCGGGGGGAGAGACCCAGTACTTC; CDR3: CSGLAGGETQYF
size: few; D: -; J: TRBJ2-3; V: TRBV29-1; DNA: TGCAGCGTTGGACTAGTGGTGGATACGCAGTATTTT; CDR3: CSVGLVVDTQYF
size: once; D: -; J: TRBJ2-3; V: TRBV7-2; DNA: TGTGCCAGCAGAACACGAGGGGGGGCCGGCACAGATACGCAGTATTTT; CDR3: CASRTRGGAGTDTQYF
size: -; D: TRBD1; J: TRBJ1-2; V: TRBV19; DNA: TGTGCCAGTAGTAGCCGCGGACAGGGGAATGGCTACACCTTC; CDR3: CASSSRGQGNGYTF
size: -; D: -; J: TRBJ2-3; V: TRBV29-1; DNA: TGCAGCGTTGACAGGGTGGCGGGCGATTTCACAGATACGCAGTATTTT; CDR3: CSVDRVAGDFTDTQYF
size: -; D: TRBD1; J: TRBJ2-3; V: TRBV10-1; DNA: TGCGCCAGCAGCCCCAGATATGGACAGGGGGGCACAGATACGCAGTATTTT; CDR3: CASSPRYGQGGTDTQYF
size: -; D: TRBD1; J: TRBJ2-5; V: TRBV19; DNA: TGTGCCAGTAGTGTCGACAGGGGAATGTCGGAGACCCAGTACTTC; CDR3: CASSVDRGMSETQYF
size: -; D: -; J: TRBJ2-3; V: TRBV11-2; DNA: TGTGCCAGCAGCTTAGGTCTCTCCGGGGGCACAGATACGCAGTATTTT; CDR3: CASSLGLSGGTDTQYF
size: -; D: TRBD1; J: TRBJ2-2; V: TRBV2; DNA: TGTGCCAGCAGTATGGAGACAGGGGGAACCGGGGAGCTGTTTTTT; CDR3: CASSMETGGTGELFF
size: -; D: -; J: TRBJ2-1; V: TRBV30; DNA: TGTGCCTGGACGGTGGGAGCCTTGGATGAGCAGTTCTTC; CDR3: CAWTVGALDEQFF
size: -; D: -; J: TRBJ1-1; V: TRBV15; DNA: TGTGCCACCAGCTCCTCACCCCCATTGGCAACTGAAGCTTTCTTT; CDR3: CATSSSPPLATEAFF
size: -; D: TRBD1; J: TRBJ1-6; V: TRBV25-1; DNA: TGTGCCAGCAGGACAGGGGGGCATCGATCACCCCTCCACTTT; CDR3: CASRTGGHRSPLHF
size: -; D: -; J: TRBJ1-2; V: TRBV29-1; DNA: TGCAGCGTTGGGGGTAATGGAGGCTACACCTTC; CDR3: CSVGGNGGYTF
size: -; D: TRBD1; J: TRBJ2-7; V: TRBV29-1; DNA: TGCAGCGTTGTGGCCTTGGGGACAGCCGGTGGCTGGAGCTCCTACGAGCAGTACTTC; CDR3: CSVVALGTAGGWSSYEQYF
size: -; D: TRBD1; J: TRBJ2-7; V: TRBV7-3; DNA: TGTGCCAGCAGCATCGGACAGGGGGCTCTTAGGGCCGAGCAGTACTTC; CDR3: CASSIGQGALRAEQYF
size: -; D: TRBD1; J: TRBJ1-2; V: TRBV30; DNA: TGTGCCTGGAGTCCCACAGGGGAAGGCTACACCTTC; CDR3: CAWSPTGEGYTF
size: -; D: -; J: TRBJ2-1; V: TRBV5-1; DNA: TGCGCCAGCCGGGGGAATGAGCAGTTCTTC; CDR3: CASRGNEQFF
size: -; D: -; J: TRBJ2-7; V: TRBV29-1; DNA: TGCAGCGTTGGCCGGCGGCTCTCCTACGAGCAGTACTTC; CDR3: CSVGRRLSYEQYF
size: -; D: -; J: TRBJ1-1; V: TRBV30; DNA: TGTGCCTGGAGTGCAGTCGGGGTGAAGGCTTTCTTT; CDR3: CAWSAVGVKAFF
size: -; D: TRBD1; J: TRBJ2-1; V: TRBV29-1; DNA: TGCAGCGTGATCGACAGGGGGAGGTTAAATGAGCAGTTCTTC; CDR3: CSVIDRGRLNEQFF
size: -; D: -; J: TRBJ2-5; V: TRBV4-3; DNA: TGCGCCAGCAGCCAAGATATAGGTAGCAGGGCGACCCAGTACTTC; CDR3: CASSQDIGSRATQYF
size: -; D: -; J: TRBJ2-7; V: TRBV25-1; DNA: TGTGCCAGCAGTGTAATCGGGGAGCAGTACTTC; CDR3: CASSVIGEQYF
size: few; D: -; J: TRBJ1-1; V: TRBV19; DNA: TGTGCCAGTAGCGCAAGGGAGCTTGGCACTGAAGCTTTCTTT; CDR3: CASSARELGTEAFF
size: many; D: -; J: TRBJ2-1; V: TRBV28; DNA: TGTGCCAGCTGCCTTTTGGGGGTTGAGCAGTTCTTC; CDR3: CASCLLGVEQFF
size: -; D: TRBD1; J: TRBJ1-1; V: TRBV29-1; DNA: TGCAGCGGTACTGGGACAGGGGGCACTGAAGCTTTCTTT; CDR3: CSGTGTGGTEAFF
size: once; D: TRBD2; J: TRBJ2-4; V: TRBV2; DNA: TGTGCCAGCAGTGAAGCGCTTCCGGGGGGAAACATTCAGTACTTC; CDR3: CASSEALPGGNIQYF
size: -; D: TRBD1; J: TRBJ1-1; V: TRBV28; DNA: TGTGCCAGCAGTCTTCCGGGACAGCTGAACACTGAAGCTTTCTTT; CDR3: CASSLPGQLNTEAFF
size: -; D: TRBD1; J: TRBJ1-1; V: TRBV29-1; DNA: TGCAGCGTTGAGTTGGACAGGGGGCGACTTGAAGCTTTCTTT; CDR3: CSVELDRGRLEAFF
size: -; D: TRBD1; J: TRBJ1-4; V: TRBV7-2; DNA: TGTGCCAGCAGCTGGACAGGGGGCAATGAAAAACTGTTTTTT; CDR3: CASSWTGGNEKLFF
size: -; D: -; J: TRBJ2-2; V: TRBV5-1; DNA: TGCGCCAGCACCGGGACACCTAACACCGGGGAGCTGTTTTTT; CDR3: CASTGTPNTGELFF
size: few; D: TRBD1; J: TRBJ2-2; V: TRBV7-2; DNA: TGTGCCAGCAGCTTGAACAGGGGGCTGGCCGGGGAGCTGTTTTTT; CDR3: CASSLNRGLAGELFF
size: -; D: -; J: TRBJ1-5; V: TRBV2; DNA: TGTGCCAGCTCGAAGGGGGTCAGCAATCAGCCCCAGCATTTT; CDR3: CASSKGVSNQPQHF
size: few; D: -; J: TRBJ1-6; V: TRBV30; DNA: TGTGCCTGGAGTCGAGAATCCTTTTCACCCCTCCACTTT; CDR3: CAWSRESFSPLHF
size: -; D: TRBD1; J: TRBJ1-5; V: TRBV19; DNA: TGTGCCAGTAGTATACCCGCGCGGTTGAGACAGGGGAATCAGCCCCAGCATTTT; CDR3: CASSIPARLRQGNQPQHF
size: few; D: -; J: TRBJ1-1; V: TRBV13; DNA: TGTGCCAGCAGCATATATACAGGAGGTGGATCTGAAGCTTTCTTT; CDR3: CASSIYTGGGSEAFF
size: -; D: -; J: TRBJ1-1; V: TRBV30; DNA: TGTGCCTGGACCGCTATGGGGGAGGTGAACACTGAAGCTTTCTTT; CDR3: CAWTAMGEVNTEAFF
size: -; D: -; J: TRBJ1-1; V: TRBV10-3; DNA: TGTGCCATCAGTGGGGGGACACCAGTGAACACTGAAGCTTTCTTT; CDR3: CAISGGTPVNTEAFF
size: once; D: TRBD2; J: TRBJ2-5; V: TRBV6-6; DNA: TGTGCCAGTCACGGACTAGCCGGGGAGACCCAGTACTTC; CDR3: CASHGLAGETQYF